This T cell receptor beta chain came from a study of technical replicates of blood from a handful of donors. The CDR3 loop spans 18 amino acids. Assay used: immunoSEQ multiplex PCR; TCRdb lists only in-frame clones, some missing. The repertoire consists of tens of thousands of clones, with roughly 93% occurring once and the leading ten covering 0.25%. The genes are TRBV21-1 and TRBJ1-1. TRBV21-1 is assigned pseudogene status. The receptor comes from a human donor in good health. The sequenced sample was T cells isolated from PBMCs. DNA of the CDR3: TGTGCCAGCAGCAATCTTCCTTCCGGGATCTTATTGAACACTGAAGCTTTCTTT. Its protein is CASSNLPSGILLNTEAFF.